Below, one T cell receptor (beta chain) is given with its context. This CDR3 spans 14 amino acids. The ends lost 3 bases at V and 2 bases at J; junction bases unmatched: 4. Looked up from germline, CDR1 is LNHDA and CDR2 is SQIVND (reference sequence). Assay: immunoSEQ multiplex PCR; the TCRdb copy retains only in-frame clones and omits some. The profile covers 60,000 to 90,000 clones, with approximately 90% appearing a single time and 2.5% to 3% taken by the ten largest. This entry comes from a study of T cells after somatic rescue of genetic block. The clonotype originates from a man aged 25-45 years. The sequencing input was peripheral blood mononuclear cells (PBMCs). The chain uses TRBV19 and TRBJ2-7; 7 bases are shared with TRBD1. CDR3 sequence reads: CASSMSGTAYEQYF. CDR3 sequence (DNA): TGTGCCAGTAGTATGTCCGGGACAGCCTACGAGCAGTACTTC.